Below are 21 T cell receptor beta chains sequenced from a single sample in a study of cytomegalovirus exposure and HLA in healthy donors. PCR primers comprised 60 Vbeta and 13 Jbeta primers. This table comes from immunoSEQ multiplex PCR, and its TCRdb copy is limited to in-frame clones, with some not included. The sample lists around 130,000 clones, around four fifths occurring once. The specimen was PBMCs. The receptors were sampled from a woman in her forties in good health and CMV-seropositive.

The rearrangement joins TRBV5-4 to TRBJ1-2, with a weak D call TRBD1 (6 bases). V was pared by 2 bases and J by 1 base, with 18 bases between. CDR1 and CDR2 (germline): SGHNT, YYREEE (reference sequence). CDR3 size: 17 residues. The CDR3, as DNA: TGTGCCAGCAGCTTCGGATCTCCGCTGGACAGTAACTATGGCTACACCTTC. This sequence encodes CASSFGSPLDSNYGYTF.

The genes are TRBV18 and TRBJ2-7; no firm D call. The germline V gene has CDR1 KGHSH and CDR2 LQKENI. V shed 3 bases and J shed 6 bases, with 9 bases lying between them. CDR3 length: 12 amino acids. For the CDR3, the DNA is TGTGCCAGCTCACCGTTCTCGGGCGAGCAGTACTTC. It codes for CASSPFSGEQYF.

The V gene is TRBV25-1, the J gene TRBJ1-1; D unresolved. Germline CDR1 MGHDK, CDR2 SYGVNS. V was clipped by 4 bases and J by 4 bases, with 19 bases between them. The CDR3 contains 16 residues. CDR3 protein: CASSGPVGGRVTEAFF. CDR3 nucleotide sequence: TGTGCCAGCAGTGGCCCCGTAGGAGGGCGTGTCACTGAAGCTTTCTTT.

The rearrangement links TRBV11-1 to TRBJ2-5, with TRBD2 identical over 8 bases. The V gene end was trimmed by 5 bases and the J gene end by 9 bases; junction bases not matched to a gene: 20. The germline V gene encodes CDR1 SGHAT and CDR2 FQDESV (reference sequence). The CDR3 contains 17 residues. The CDR3 here is CASSRTRGERERGAQYF. CDR3 DNA sequence: TGTGCCAGCAGCCGGACGAGGGGAGAGCGGGAGCGGGGTGCCCAGTACTTC.

CDR3 residues: CASSRGGSYNEQFF. In nucleotides, the CDR3 is TGTGCCAGCAGTCGCGGGGGCTCCTACAATGAGCAGTTCTTC. The J gene is TRBJ2-1, the V gene TRBV6-5, with TRBD2 matching 7 bases. J gave up 0 bases and V 5 bases, and 1 base lay outside the gene matches. Germline CDR1 MNHEY, CDR2 SVGAGI. CDR3 length: 14 residues.

The chain joins TRBV29-1 to TRBJ2-3, with 11 bases identical to TRBD2. With 7 bases clipped from V and 3 bases from J, the junction kept 3 bases outside the gene matches. Looked up from germline, CDR1 is SQVTM and CDR2 is ANQGSEA. The CDR3 covers 13 residues. CDR3 sequence: CSGTSGRTDTQYF. DNA for the CDR3: TGCAGCGGTACTAGCGGGAGAACAGATACGCAGTATTTT.

This clone was recorded at least ten times. The chain combines TRBV25-1 with TRBJ2-7; tentatively, D is TRBD1 (6 bases). Between the trimmed V and J ends, which lost 3 bases and 9 bases, there was a span of 9 bases. Germline V CDR1 and CDR2: MGHDK, SYGVNS. The CDR3 has 11 amino acids. The DNA for the CDR3 is TGTGCCAGCAGTGATATACAGGGGCAGTACTTC. Translating gives CASSDIQGQYF.

The chain combines TRBV29-1 with TRBJ1-2; 7 bases line up with TRBD1. There are 15 residues in the CDR3. Germline V gene sequence: CDR1 SQVTM, CDR2 ANQGSEA. The ends lost 7 bases at V and 2 bases at J; junction bases unmatched: 13. The CDR3 loop reads CSAMDRTGVNYGYTF. CDR3 DNA sequence: TGCAGCGCAATGGATAGGACAGGCGTCAACTATGGCTACACCTTC.

V gene TRBV27 combines with J gene TRBJ2-1, with 9 bases fitting TRBD2. V trimming: 6 bases; J trimming: 0 bases; junction bases outside the gene matches: 6. The CDR3 sequence is 16 residues long. CDR1 and CDR2 (germline): MNHEY, SMNVEV (reference sequence). CDR3 sequence reads: CASRPLSGSSYNEQFF. The CDR3 nucleotides are TGTGCCAGCAGACCACTTAGCGGGAGCTCCTACAATGAGCAGTTCTTC.

The CDR3 spells CASSPSGTGATGELFF. For the CDR3, the DNA is TGTGCCAGCTCACCTTCCGGAACAGGGGCCACCGGGGAGCTGTTTTTT. The chain employs TRBV18 and TRBJ2-2; 7 bases agree with TRBD1. J lost 4 bases, V lost 3 bases, and 8 bases had no gene match. This CDR3 has 16 residues. The germline CDR1 and CDR2 sequences are KGHSH and LQKENI.

CDR3 DNA sequence: TGCGCCAGCAGCTTGCCGACAGGTGACAACTATGGCTACACCTTC. Translated, it gives CASSLPTGDNYGYTF. V usage is TRBV5-1 and J usage is TRBJ1-2; D may be TRBD1 (6 bases). Trimming cost V 1 base and J 2 bases, with 12 bases left between them. The CDR3 totals 15 residues. Looked up from germline, CDR1 is SGHRS and CDR2 is YFSETQ.

This chain joins TRBV14 and TRBJ2-3; TRBD2 might be the D (7 bases). The germline V and J ends were trimmed by 4 bases and 6 bases, with 20 bases remaining between them. The CDR3 is 16 residues long. Germline values: CDR1 SGHDN, CDR2 FVKESK. For the CDR3, the DNA is TGTGCCAGCAGCCCCCTTGAGGGGGGGATCTTGGATACGCAGTATTTT. This codes for CASSPLEGGILDTQYF.

This clone was observed a few times. The CDR3 is CASSQVKISQGARSNQPQHF. The CDR3 DNA reads TGCGCCAGCAGCCAAGTGAAAATCAGCCAGGGGGCGAGGAGCAATCAGCCCCAGCATTTT. V gene TRBV4-3 combines with J gene TRBJ1-5; 8 bases map to TRBD1. Germline V gene sequence: CDR1 LGHNA, CDR2 YSLEER. V gave up 1 base and J gave up 1 base; unmatched junction bases: 15. The CDR3 consists of 20 residues.

Only one count was recorded for this clone. V is TRBV1 and J is TRBJ1-2. TRBV1 is a known pseudogene. The CDR3 sequence is 16 residues long. This CDR3 reads CTSSQTPPGLYYGYTF. The CDR3 DNA reads TGCACCAGCAGCCAAACCCCGCCAGGACTCTACTATGGCTACACCTTC.

This chain connects TRBV4-3 to TRBJ2-3, with D possibly matching TRBD1 (6 bases). V was clipped by 2 bases and J by 0 bases, with 6 bases between them. There are 14 residues in the CDR3. Per the germline V gene, CDR1 is LGHNA and CDR2 is YSLEER. CDR3 nucleotide sequence: TGCGCCAGCAGCCAACAGGGGAGCACAGATACGCAGTATTTT. Amino acids: CASSQQGSTDTQYF.

The genes are TRBV5-1 and TRBJ1-5; D is unresolved. The CDR3 runs 14 residues. V gave up 0 bases and J gave up 3 bases, with 7 bases separating them. From germline, CDR1 is SGHRS and CDR2 YFSETQ. The DNA of the CDR3 is TGCGCCAGCAGCTTGGGGGGAGCCAATCAGCCCCAGCATTTT. It translates to CASSLGGANQPQHF.

The CDR3 reads CASSSTGNSYEQYF. The DNA for the CDR3 is TGTGCCAGCAGCTCTACAGGGAACTCCTACGAGCAGTACTTC. The chain joins TRBV11-3 to TRBJ2-7, with a weak D call TRBD1 (6 bases). V dropped 4 bases and J dropped 0 bases, with 10 bases sitting between them. The germline V gene encodes CDR1 SGHNT and CDR2 YENEEA. This CDR3 region has 14 residues.

The chain couples TRBV28 to TRBJ1-2; 8 bases align to TRBD1. Trimming at V came to 7 bases and at J to 6 bases, leaving 13 bases not matched to a gene. The CDR3 length is 15 residues. Germline CDR1 reads MDHEN; CDR2 reads SYDVKM. The CDR3 DNA reads TGTGCCAGCAAATTTCCGGACAGGGACGATGATGGCTACACCTTC. Translating it yields CASKFPDRDDDGYTF.

The chain links TRBV5-5 to TRBJ2-7; D is ambiguous. V lost 4 bases and J lost 1, with 15 bases in between. The CDR3 consists of 15 residues. The V gene's germline CDR1 is SGHKS and CDR2 YYEKEE (reference sequence). The CDR3 DNA follows: TGTGCCAGCAGCCCCTTAGCCGGGTTGTCCTACGAGCAGTACTTC. Its protein is CASSPLAGLSYEQYF.

This clone was counted only a few times. V and J are TRBV13 and TRBJ2-2; D is perhaps TRBD2 (5 bases). Per germline, CDR1 PRHDT and CDR2 FYEKMQ (reference sequence). This CDR3 region has 15 residues. V lost 3 bases and J lost 0, with 8 bases in between. CDR3 nucleotides: TGTGCCAGCAGCTTTGGAGGTCCGAACACCGGGGAGCTGTTTTTT. As protein: CASSFGGPNTGELFF.

This clone was seen a handful of times. The V and J genes are TRBV5-4 and TRBJ2-1; tentative D call: TRBD2 (6 bases). CDR3 length: 14 residues. V dropped 1 base and J dropped 3 bases, with 8 bases sitting between them. Looked up from germline, CDR1 is SGHNT and CDR2 is YYREEE (reference sequence). CDR3 bases: TGTGCCAGCAGCTTGCGGGGGTACTACAATGAGCAGTTCTTC. This encodes CASSLRGYYNEQFF.